The T cell receptor (beta chain) under discussion was sequenced for a study of shared clonotypes between healthy human individuals. Germline CDR1 and CDR2: WNHNN and SYGVQD (reference sequence). The V and J ends lost 0 bases and 4 bases respectively, with 6 bases between them. This CDR3 is 14 amino acids long. Profiled with immunoSEQ multiplex PCR; TCRdb holds only in-frame clones, not every one. This sample yields about 770,000 clones, of which roughly 72% are seen a single time; more than 1.5% belongs to the top ten. Input material: memory CD4+ T cells sorted from blood. The subset denotes: CD45RA-negative fraction. The chain combines TRBV10-1 with TRBJ2-2; D is ambiguous. The sequence derives from a woman in her 30s in good health. The CDR3 DNA is TGCGCCAGCAGTGAGTCGATCTTCACCGGGGAGCTGTTTTTT. Protein: CASSESIFTGELFF.